The clone carrying this TCR beta chain was observed many times. The antigen is undetermined. The CDR3 contains 13 residues. Germline CDR1 reads MDHEN; CDR2 reads SYDVKM. V lost 5 bases and J 6 bases, leaving 14 bases between the germline ends. This entry belongs to a study of T cells in Graves' hyperthyroidism and ophthalmopathy. Notes on the study in general: Blood also carried most thyroid clonotypes expanded above 0.001.

Amplified TCR beta CDR3 regions derived from RNA transcripts. A first-round RT-PCR of the TCR CDR3 used the HTBI primer set. TCRdb processed the multiplex PCR reads anew with MiXCR; each CDR3 protein has one entry. The repertoire consists of 350,000 to 450,000 distinct CDR3 sequences, with about a sixth occurring once and the leading ten covering 30% to 40%. Thyroid ultrasound and orbital computed tomography, with clinical symptoms and serum thyroxine and TRAb, informed diagnoses. This sample holds PBMCs from 9.5 to 10 ml fresh peripheral blood. This chain joins TRBV28 and TRBJ2-7; weak D call: TRBD2 (5 bases). The receptor was isolated from a woman aged 30 to 39 with Graves' hyperthyroidism that later progressed to Graves' ophthalmopathy. Sequences were obtained from blood. DNA of the CDR3: TGTGCCAGCAGTCCCCCGGCTAGCCGCGAGCAGTACTTC. Amino acids: CASSPPASREQYF. Combining the CDR3 with reference TRBV28 and TRBJ2-7 gives the whole variable domain DVKVTQSSRYLVKRTGEKVFLECVQDMDHENMFWYRQDPGLGLRLIYFSYDVKMKEKGDIPEGYSVSREKKERFSLILESASTNQTSMYLCASSPPASREQYFGPGTRLTVT.